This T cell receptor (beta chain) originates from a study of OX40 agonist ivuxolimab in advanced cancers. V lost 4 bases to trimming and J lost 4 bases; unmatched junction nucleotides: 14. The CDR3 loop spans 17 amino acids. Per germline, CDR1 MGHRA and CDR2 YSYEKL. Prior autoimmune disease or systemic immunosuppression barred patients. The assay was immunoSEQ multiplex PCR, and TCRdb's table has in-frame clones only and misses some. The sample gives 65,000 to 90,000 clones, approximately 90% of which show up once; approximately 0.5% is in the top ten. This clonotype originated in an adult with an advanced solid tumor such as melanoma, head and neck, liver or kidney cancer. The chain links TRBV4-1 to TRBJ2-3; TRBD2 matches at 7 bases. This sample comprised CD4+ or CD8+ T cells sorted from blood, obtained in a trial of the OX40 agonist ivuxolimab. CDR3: CASSPRPTLTSADTQYF. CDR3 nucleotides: TGCGCCAGCAGCCCGCGCCCGACACTAACTAGCGCAGATACGCAGTATTTT.